This T cell receptor (beta chain) was recorded in a study of blood T cell repertoires in COVID-19 (dated by TCRdb to the early 2020s). Regarding the research as a whole: Samples covering the acute and convalescent phases of COVID-19 were provided by collaborators in the United States, Italy and Spain. The prospective study material was composed of cDNA or gDNA derived from T cells, B-cell-depleted T cells, or PBMCs. Subjects who had been exposed to COVID-19, were actively infected with it, or had recovered from it provided the deeply sampled blood TCRbeta repertoires that made up the dataset. The repertoires were released in a freely available public database meant as a resource for research on the immune response to SARS-CoV-2. The samples were drawn from the first 160 participants of the ongoing ImmuneRACE study and from 950 to 1,500 subjects provided by 6 global collaborators. A de-identified subject ID, COVID-19 status, age in years and sex were almost always included in the sample metadata. Where HLA class I and class II types were available, the types were taken from metadata supplied by the sample provider, not from assay-based typing. Overall results and qualifications from the work: How much clinical and demographic metadata was included differed by source and by participant, and the metadata was provided uncurated.

In the prospective study, participants were roughly 18 to 95 years old, resided in about 25 geographic areas of the United States, and were enrolled through a virtual design. In the prospective study, participants were assigned to cohorts based on the clinical history participants reported in a screening survey and a study questionnaire. For ImmuneRACE Cohort 3, a participant was defined as recovered based on two consecutive negative NP/OP PCR tests, clearance by a healthcare professional, or resolution of symptoms. Mobile phlebotomists in the prospective study collected whole blood, serum and a nasopharyngeal or oropharyngeal swab from every participant. Additional blood draws and questionnaires over an approximately 2-month period could optionally be provided by prospective study participants. Before DNA extraction, blood samples from the prospective study were shipped at room temperature or frozen.

TCRbeta CDR3 regions were amplified from genomic DNA by means of the immunoSEQ Assay, a bias-controlled multiplex PCR. The original pipeline was this. Nucleated cell counts per sample were estimated from amplification of reference gene primers within the assay. Sequence reads were collapsed and filtered to measure the absolute abundance of every unique TCRbeta CDR3 rearrangement. For each sample, productive Simpson clonality was calculated as the square root of Simpson's diversity index over productive rearrangements. Held by TCRdb, this immuneACCESS table contains in-frame sequences only and omits some clones. Under half of the omission traces to an unresolved V gene where checked; the cause of the rest is unknown. V and J calls and clone size are as listed in that table; D and trimming were resolved from the DNA. The sample records 300,000 to 350,000 clones, about 87% of which are singletons. Together, the top ten hold more than 5% of the sample.

The germline V gene encodes CDR1 SGHKS and CDR2 YYEKEE (reference sequence). Counted from cysteine to phenylalanine, this CDR3 has 16 amino acids. Only CDR3 DNA remains: 48 bases, in frame from the first base. Deletion took 4 bases off V and 1 base off J, with a span of 18 bases between the germline ends. With respect to this clone: Its antigen specificity is not known. It has no much larger one-base neighbor in the sample; base qualities were not kept.

The rearranged segments are TRBV5-5 and TRBJ2-7, and possibly TRBD1, on 7 matching bases. Material for sequencing was PBMCs or T cells enriched from blood (not recorded which). The clonotype comes from a man aged 25-40 years who had recovered from COVID-19. The CDR3 reads as follows: CASSHYAGGSSYEQYF. The DNA reads TGTGCCAGCAGCCATTACGCAGGGGGGTCATCCTACGAGCAGTACTTC. When the CDR3 is completed using the reference TRBV5-5 and TRBJ2-7 genes on either side, the full variable domain is DAGVTQSPTHLIKTRGQQVTLRCSPISGHKSVSWYQQVLGQGPQFIFQYYEKEERGRGNFPDRFSARQFPNYSSELNVNALLLGDSALYLCASSHYAGGSSYEQYFGPGTRLTVT.